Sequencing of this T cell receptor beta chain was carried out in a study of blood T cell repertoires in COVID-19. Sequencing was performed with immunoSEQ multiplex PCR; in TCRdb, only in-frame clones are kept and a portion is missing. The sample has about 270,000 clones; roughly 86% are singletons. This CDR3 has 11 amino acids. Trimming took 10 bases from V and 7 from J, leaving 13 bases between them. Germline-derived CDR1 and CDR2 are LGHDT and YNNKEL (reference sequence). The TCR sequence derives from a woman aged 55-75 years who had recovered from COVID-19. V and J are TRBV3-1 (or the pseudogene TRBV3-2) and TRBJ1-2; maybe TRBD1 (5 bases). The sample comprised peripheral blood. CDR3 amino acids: CAIQGVRGYTF. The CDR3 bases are TGTGCCATCCAGGGCGTTCGTGGCTACACCTTC.